This entry describes one T cell receptor beta chain. Some clones are missing from TCRdb's copy, which holds only in-frame ones; the method was immunoSEQ multiplex PCR. Of approximately 25,000 clones listed, approximately 90% are singletons. The data are from a study of blood T cell repertoires in COVID-19. The TCR comes from a woman aged 80 or over with active or convalescent COVID-19. The source material was peripheral blood.

In nucleotides, the CDR3 is TGTGCCAGCAGCCACACGACCCGGACTGGAGGCGGAGATGAGCAGTTCTTC. Translating gives CASSHTTRTGGGDEQFF. V gene TRBV4-2 combines with J gene TRBJ2-1, with a weak D call TRBD2 (5 bases). The V gene's germline CDR1 is LGHNA and CDR2 YNFKEQ. CDR3 size: 17 residues. Trimming cost V 3 bases and J 8 bases, with 23 bases left between them.